This T cell receptor (beta chain) was found in a study of tumor-infiltrating lymphocytes in localized non-small cell lung cancer (dated by TCRdb to 2020 to 2022). Context from the whole study: The cohort covered several histologies, both smokers and never-smokers, and patients whose samples were collected after neoadjuvant chemotherapy. The paired tumor versus uninvolved lung comparison of immunoSEQ T-cell fraction included 55 patients. In total, the ICON cohort consisted of approximately 160 surgical patients with localized non-small cell lung cancer who had their tumors resected. TCR sequencing was one of several integrated assays, alongside flow cytometry, multiplex immunofluorescence, RNA-seq, exome sequencing and proteomics, applied to the same patients. Each patient contributed resected tumor tissue and uninvolved lung tissue from the same patient, described as non-adjacent to the tumor.

The germline V gene gives CDR1 as LGHNA and CDR2 as YNFKEQ. The junction shows trimming of 3 bases on V and 5 bases on J, and the gene matches do not reach 6 bases of it. The CDR3 runs 17 residues from the cysteine to the phenylalanine. Left in the record is the CDR3 DNA by itself, 51 bases read in frame from the first base. The first patient joined ICON in 2016, and enrollment wrapped up when the last patient was enrolled in late 2018. In a subcohort of about 76 patients, fresh tumor and matched uninvolved tissue were collected for in-depth immune analyses, with TCR sequencing among those analyses. No cell sorting was done, and TCR sequencing was instead run on DNA isolated from bulk tissue. Paper-wide results and their limitations: No difference in TCR-derived T-cell fraction was observed between the flow cytometry-defined immunotypes IM1 (good prognosis) and IM2 (poor prognosis). Recurrence-free survival showed no association with tumor T-cell fraction from TCR sequencing (p = 0.61). Because different assays used different pieces of the same tissue, technical variation could not be distinguished from intratumor heterogeneity. In line with immunofluorescence CD3 counts, TCRbeta sequencing supported higher T cell infiltration in tumors compared with uninvolved lung tissue. Assay coverage varied across patients depending on available tissue quantity, so only a subset of the cohort had TCR sequencing.

This clone was found a few times. Its antigen remains undetermined. Base qualities are not recorded, but no much larger clone differs from it by a single base. The T-cell fraction in tumor and uninvolved lung tissue was obtained from TCR sequencing using the immunoSEQ assay. The study's processing was this. For survival analysis, patients were split into high (upper tertile) and low (lower two tertiles) T-cell fraction groups and compared by log-rank test. Paired tumor versus uninvolved lung differences in T-cell fraction were tested with a signed-rank test. Here the immuneACCESS table is served through TCRdb, limited to in-frame sequences with V and J called. Missing clones are a known gap in these copies; in checked studies unresolved V genes cover under half, and the rest lacks a known reason. V and J calls and clone size are as listed in that table; D and trimming were resolved from the DNA. The sample table holds around 25,000 clones, of which approximately 59% were seen once. The ten largest clones add up to around 5.4% of the sample.

This chain joins TRBV4-2 to TRBJ2-3; TRBD2 agrees with 15 junctional bases. The clonotype originates from a human donor with non-small cell lung cancer. The sample consisted of lung tumor tissue. In nucleotide form, the sequence is TGTGCCAGCAGCCAGATGGGACTAGCGGGAGGTGGAGATACGCAGTATTTT. It codes for CASSQMGLAGGGDTQYF.